This T cell receptor beta chain comes out of a study of CD8+ T cells in alopecia areata. The sequencing template was cDNA reverse transcribed from extracted RNA. The method was immunoSEQ multiplex PCR; TCRdb's version includes in-frame clones alone and lacks a portion of them. The top ten clones hold 4.5% to 6% of a sample with about 200,000 clones, around 50% of them seen once. V lost 5 bases to trimming and J lost 6 bases; unmatched junction nucleotides: 2. CDR1 is LNHDA, CDR2 SQIVND, per germline (reference sequence). The length of the CDR3 is 13 residues. A word on this clone: What it binds is not known.

Study results and limitations: With patients, TCR sharing proved less clear than in mice, a difference possibly related to HLA. Higher clonality was seen in lesional scalp than in normal scalp, especially in alopecia totalis/universalis.

V is TRBV19 and J is TRBJ1-5; 9 positions agree with TRBD1. Sequenced material: CD8+ T cells sorted from blood. The source of this sequence is a human donor in good health. CDR3 protein: CASSAGQGQPQHF. The CDR3 coding sequence is TGTGCCAGTAGTGCGGGACAGGGTCAGCCCCAGCATTTT.